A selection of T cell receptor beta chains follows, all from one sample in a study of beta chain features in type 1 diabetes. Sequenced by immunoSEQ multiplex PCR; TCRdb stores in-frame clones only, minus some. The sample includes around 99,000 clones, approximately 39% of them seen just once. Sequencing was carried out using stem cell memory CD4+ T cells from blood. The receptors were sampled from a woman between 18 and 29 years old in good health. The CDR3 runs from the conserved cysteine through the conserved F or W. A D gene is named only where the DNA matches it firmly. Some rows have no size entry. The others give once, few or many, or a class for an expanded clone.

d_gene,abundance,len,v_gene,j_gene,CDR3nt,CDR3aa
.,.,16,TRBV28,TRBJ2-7,TGTGCCAGCAGACCGATCTATGCCCCTAGCTCCTACGAGCAGTACTTC,CASRPIYAPSSYEQYF
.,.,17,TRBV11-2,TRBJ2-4,TGTGCCAGCAGCTTATGGCAGATACCGCTAGCCAAAAACATTCAGTACTTC,CASSLWQIPLAKNIQYF
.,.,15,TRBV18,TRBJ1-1,TGTGCCAGCTCACCATCGCTGACTGGGAACACTGAAGCTTTCTTT,CASSPSLTGNTEAFF
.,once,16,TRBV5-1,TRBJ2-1,TGCGCCAGCAGCTTGGGTCTTAATTTCGGGGTTAATGAGCAGTTCTTC,CASSLGLNFGVNEQFF
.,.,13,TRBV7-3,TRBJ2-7,TGTGCCAGCAGCCTTGGAGGGCCAGACGAGCAGTACTTC,CASSLGGPDEQYF
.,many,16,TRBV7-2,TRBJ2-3,TGTGCCAGCAGCCCTGGCGGGCCTCTGAGCACAGATACGCAGTATTTT,CASSPGGPLSTDTQYF
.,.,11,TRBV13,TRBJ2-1,TGTGCCAGCAGCCGAGTTAATGAGCAGTTCTTC,CASSRVNEQFF
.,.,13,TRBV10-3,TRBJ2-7,TGTGCCATCAGATCGTTGACAGCGTACGAGCAGTACTTC,CAIRSLTAYEQYF
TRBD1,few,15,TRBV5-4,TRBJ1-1,TGTGCCAGCAGCCGGGGGGACAGGGGTTGGACTGAAGCTTTCTTT,CASSRGDRGWTEAFF
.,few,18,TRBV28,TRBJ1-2,TGTGCCAGCAGTTTATGGTTTAGCAGCCTCGTGATTTCTTATGGCTACACCTTC,CASSLWFSSLVISYGYTF
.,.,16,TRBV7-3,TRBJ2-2,TGTGCCAGCAGCTTAAAGGTCTACCCGAGGACCGGGGAGCTGTTTTTT,CASSLKVYPRTGELFF
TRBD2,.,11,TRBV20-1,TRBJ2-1,TGCAGTGCTAGAGCTAGCGGTGAGCAGTTCTTC,CSARASGEQFF
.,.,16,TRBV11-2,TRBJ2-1,TGTGCCAGCAGCTTAGGGGCAACCTTGGACATCAGGGAGCAGTTCTTC,CASSLGATLDIREQFF
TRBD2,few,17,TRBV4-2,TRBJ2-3,TGTGCCAGCAGCCCGCGACCACTAGCGGGAGTGGTAGATACGCAGTATTTT,CASSPRPLAGVVDTQYF
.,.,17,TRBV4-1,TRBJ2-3,TGCGCCAGCAGCCAAGATCGGAGGCTATATAGCACAGATACGCAGTATTTT,CASSQDRRLYSTDTQYF
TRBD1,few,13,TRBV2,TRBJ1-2,TGTGCCAGCAGTGATGACAGGGGTTATGGCTACACCTTC,CASSDDRGYGYTF
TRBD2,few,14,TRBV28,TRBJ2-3,TGTGCCAGTGGAGCGGGAGGGAGCACAGATACGCAGTATTTT,CASGAGGSTDTQYF
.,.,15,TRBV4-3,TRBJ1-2,TGCGCCAGCAGCCAAGAGCCCAGGATCCCCCCTGGCTACACCTTC,CASSQEPRIPPGYTF
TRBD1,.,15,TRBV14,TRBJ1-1,TGTGCCAGCAGCCAAGCCGACAGGGTGAACACTGAAGCTTTCTTT,CASSQADRVNTEAFF
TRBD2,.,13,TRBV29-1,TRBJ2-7,TGCAGCGTCAAACTAGCGGGTCGCTACGAGCAGTACTTC,CSVKLAGRYEQYF
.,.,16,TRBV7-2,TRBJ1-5,TGTGCCAGCAGCCCCGTTGGTACTACTAGCAATCAGCCCCAGCATTTT,CASSPVGTTSNQPQHF
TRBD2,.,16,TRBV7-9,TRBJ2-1,TGTGCCAGCAGCTTACGATCTAGCGGGAGGGCAAATGAGCAGTTCTTC,CASSLRSSGRANEQFF
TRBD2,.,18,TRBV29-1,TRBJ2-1,TGCAGCGTTGAGAGACTAGCGGGAGGAGGGAGCTCCTACAATGAGCAGTTCTTC,CSVERLAGGGSSYNEQFF
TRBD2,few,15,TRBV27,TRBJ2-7,TGTGCCAGCAGTTTCACGGGACTAGCGAACCACGAGCAGTACTTC,CASSFTGLANHEQYF
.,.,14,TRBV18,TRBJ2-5,TGTGCCAGCTCGCCCTCAGACATCCAAGAGACCCAGTACTTC,CASSPSDIQETQYF
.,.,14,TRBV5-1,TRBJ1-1,TGCGCCAGCAGCTTGGAATCTATACGGGTTGAAGCTTTCTTT,CASSLESIRVEAFF
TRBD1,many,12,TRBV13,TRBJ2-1,TGTGCCAGCAGGAGGTCGGGACAGGGTTTGTTCTTC,CASRRSGQGLFF